Below are 3 T cell receptor beta chains sequenced from a single sample in a study of cytomegalovirus exposure and HLA in healthy donors. In the PCR, 60 Vbeta and 13 Jbeta primers were used. The assay was immunoSEQ multiplex PCR, and TCRdb's table has in-frame clones only and misses some. The sample carries around 200,000 clones, approximately 90% recorded once. Sequencing was carried out using PBMCs. The receptors originated from a woman between 18 and 29 years old in good health and CMV-seronegative.

This chain uses TRBV5-6 with TRBJ2-2, with D unclear. The CDR3 has 15 amino acids. Trimming left V 2 bases short and J 4 bases short, with 12 bases between. Germline lookup yields CDR1 SGHDT and CDR2 YYEEEE. The CDR3 sequence is CASSFGVMGTGELFF. The CDR3 DNA follows: TGTGCCAGCAGCTTTGGAGTTATGGGCACCGGGGAGCTGTTTTTT.

V and J are TRBV2 and TRBJ2-6, with D hard to call. Deletions cut 6 bases from V and 2 bases from J, with 17 bases between. The CDR3 covers 17 residues. CDR1 and CDR2 (germline): SNHLY, FYNNEI. CDR3 sequence (DNA): TGTGCCAGCAGCGACAATAACCGACCGGCTGGGGCCAACGTCCTGACTTTC. It codes for CASSDNNRPAGANVLTF. Full variable domain (missing parts from reference TRBV2 and TRBJ2-6): EPEVTQTPSHQVTQMGQEVILRCVPISNHLYFYWYRQILGQKVEFLVSFYNNEISEKSEIFDDQFSVERPDGSNFTLKIRSTKLEDSAMYFCASSDNNRPAGANVLTFGAGSRLTVL.

The CDR3 sequence: CASSVPTGLNTEAFF. The CDR3 nucleotides read TGTGCCAGCAGCGTACCCACGGGGTTGAACACTGAAGCTTTCTTT. V usage is TRBV9 and J usage is TRBJ1-1; no clear D. V lost 1 base and J lost 0, with 10 bases in between. This CDR3 spans 15 amino acids. CDR1 and CDR2 (germline): SGDLS, YYNGEE.